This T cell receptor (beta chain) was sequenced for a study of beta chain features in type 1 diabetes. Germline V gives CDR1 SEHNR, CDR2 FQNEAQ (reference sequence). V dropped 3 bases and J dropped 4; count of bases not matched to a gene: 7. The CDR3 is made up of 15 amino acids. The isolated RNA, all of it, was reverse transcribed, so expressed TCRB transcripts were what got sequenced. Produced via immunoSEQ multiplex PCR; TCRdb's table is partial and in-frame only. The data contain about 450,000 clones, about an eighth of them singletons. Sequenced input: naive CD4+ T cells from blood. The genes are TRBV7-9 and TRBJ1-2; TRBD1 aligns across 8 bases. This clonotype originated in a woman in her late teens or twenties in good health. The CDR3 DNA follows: TGTGCCAGCAGCTTGACTAGGACAGGGCTCTATGGCTACACCTTC. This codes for CASSLTRTGLYGYTF.